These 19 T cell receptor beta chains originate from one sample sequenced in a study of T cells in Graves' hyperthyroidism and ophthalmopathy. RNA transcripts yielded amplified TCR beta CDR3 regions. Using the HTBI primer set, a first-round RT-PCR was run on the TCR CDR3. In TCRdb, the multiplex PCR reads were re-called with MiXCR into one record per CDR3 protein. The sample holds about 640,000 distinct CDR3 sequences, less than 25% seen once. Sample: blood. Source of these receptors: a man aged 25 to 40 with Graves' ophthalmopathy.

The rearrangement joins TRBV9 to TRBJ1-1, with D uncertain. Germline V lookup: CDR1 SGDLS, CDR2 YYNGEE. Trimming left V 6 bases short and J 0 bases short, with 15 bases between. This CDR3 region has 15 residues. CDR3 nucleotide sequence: TGTGCCAGCACCCGATATGACTCCCTGAACACTGAAGCTTTCTTT. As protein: CASTRYDSLNTEAFF.

CDR3 nucleotide sequence: TGTGCCAGCAGCAGGGGGGGACAGGGAGGCAATCAGCCCCAGCATTTT. It encodes CASSRGGQGGNQPQHF. This chain joins TRBV28 and TRBJ1-5, with 9 nucleotides matching TRBD1. Germline lookup yields CDR1 MDHEN and CDR2 SYDVKM. The CDR3 extends over 16 amino acids. Losses at the gene ends were 6 bases for V and 2 bases for J; bases not matched to a gene: 8.

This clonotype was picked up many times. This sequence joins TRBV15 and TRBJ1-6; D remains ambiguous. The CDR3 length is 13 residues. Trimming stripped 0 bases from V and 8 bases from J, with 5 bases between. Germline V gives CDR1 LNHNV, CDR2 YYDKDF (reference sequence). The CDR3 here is CATSRDEHSPLHF. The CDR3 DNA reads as TGTGCCACCAGCAGAGATGAGCATTCACCCCTCCACTTT.

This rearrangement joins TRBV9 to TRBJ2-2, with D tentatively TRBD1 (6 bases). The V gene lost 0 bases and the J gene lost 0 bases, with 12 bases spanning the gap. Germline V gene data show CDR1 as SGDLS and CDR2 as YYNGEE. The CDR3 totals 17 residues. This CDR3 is CASSVEGRGTNTGELFF. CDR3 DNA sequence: TGTGCCAGCAGCGTAGAAGGCAGGGGTACGAACACCGGGGAGCTGTTTTTT.

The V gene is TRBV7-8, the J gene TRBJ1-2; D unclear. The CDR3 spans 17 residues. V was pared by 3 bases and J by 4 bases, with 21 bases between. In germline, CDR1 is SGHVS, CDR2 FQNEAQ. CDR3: CASSFTKGGQPSYGYTF. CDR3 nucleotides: TGTGCCAGCAGCTTTACCAAGGGAGGCCAGCCCTCCTATGGCTACACCTTC.

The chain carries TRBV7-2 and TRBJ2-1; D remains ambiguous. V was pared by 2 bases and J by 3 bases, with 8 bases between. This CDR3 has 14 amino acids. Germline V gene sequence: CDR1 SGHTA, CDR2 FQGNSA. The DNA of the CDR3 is TGTGCCAGCAGCTTAAGTATCAGCTACAATGAGCAGTTCTTC. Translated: CASSLSISYNEQFF.

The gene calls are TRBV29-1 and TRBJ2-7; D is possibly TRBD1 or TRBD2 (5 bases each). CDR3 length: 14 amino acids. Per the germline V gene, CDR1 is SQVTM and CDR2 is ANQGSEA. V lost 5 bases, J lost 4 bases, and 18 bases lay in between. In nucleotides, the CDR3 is TGCAGCGTTTTCCTTCTCGGGGCTCAATACGAGCAGTACTTC. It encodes CSVFLLGAQYEQYF.

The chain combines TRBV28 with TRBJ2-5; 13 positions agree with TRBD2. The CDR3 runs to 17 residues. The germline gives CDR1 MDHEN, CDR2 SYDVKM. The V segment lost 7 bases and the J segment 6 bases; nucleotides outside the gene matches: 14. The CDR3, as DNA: TGTGCCAGCACCATAAAATTAGGACTAGCGGGAGTGCAGACCCAGTACTTC. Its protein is CASTIKLGLAGVQTQYF.

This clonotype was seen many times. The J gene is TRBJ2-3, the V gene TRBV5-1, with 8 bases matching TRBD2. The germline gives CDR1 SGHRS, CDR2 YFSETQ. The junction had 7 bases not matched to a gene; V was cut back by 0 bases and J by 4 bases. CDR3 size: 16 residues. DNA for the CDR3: TGCGCCAGCAGCTTGGCAGCGGGAGAGAGCGCAGATACGCAGTATTTT. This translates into CASSLAAGESADTQYF.

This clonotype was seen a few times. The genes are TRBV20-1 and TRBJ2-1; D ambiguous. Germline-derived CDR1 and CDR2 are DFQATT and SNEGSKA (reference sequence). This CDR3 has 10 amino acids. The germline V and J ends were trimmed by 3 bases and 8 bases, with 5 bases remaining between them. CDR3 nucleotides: TGCAGTGCTAGTGGGGATGAGCAGTTCTTC. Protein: CSASGDEQFF.

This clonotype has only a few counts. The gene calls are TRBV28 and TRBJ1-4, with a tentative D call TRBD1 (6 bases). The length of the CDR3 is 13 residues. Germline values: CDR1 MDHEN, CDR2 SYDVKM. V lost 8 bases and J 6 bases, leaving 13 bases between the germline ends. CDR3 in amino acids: CASLGTLDEKLFF. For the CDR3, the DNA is TGTGCCAGCCTCGGGACACTAGATGAAAAACTGTTTTTT.

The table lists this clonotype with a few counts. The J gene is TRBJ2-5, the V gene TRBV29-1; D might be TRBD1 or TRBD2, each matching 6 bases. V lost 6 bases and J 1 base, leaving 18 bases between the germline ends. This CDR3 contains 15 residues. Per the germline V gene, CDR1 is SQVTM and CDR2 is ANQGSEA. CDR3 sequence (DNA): TGCAGCGTCGGACGGGGGACAACGGCCCAAGAGACCCAGTACTTC. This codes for CSVGRGTTAQETQYF.

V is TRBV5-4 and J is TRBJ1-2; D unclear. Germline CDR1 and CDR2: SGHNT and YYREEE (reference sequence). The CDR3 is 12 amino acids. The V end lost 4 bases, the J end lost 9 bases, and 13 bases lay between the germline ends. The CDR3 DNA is TGTGCCAGCAGCCTTCACGTTAGTAGCTACACCTTC. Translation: CASSLHVSSYTF.

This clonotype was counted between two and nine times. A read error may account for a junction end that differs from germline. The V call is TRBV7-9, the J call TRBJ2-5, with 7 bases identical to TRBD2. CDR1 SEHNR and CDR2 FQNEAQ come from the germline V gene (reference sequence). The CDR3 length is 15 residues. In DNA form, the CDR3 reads TGTGCCAGCAGCTTAACCGGACTAGGGAGTGAGACTCAGTACTTC. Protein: CASSLTGLGSETQYF.

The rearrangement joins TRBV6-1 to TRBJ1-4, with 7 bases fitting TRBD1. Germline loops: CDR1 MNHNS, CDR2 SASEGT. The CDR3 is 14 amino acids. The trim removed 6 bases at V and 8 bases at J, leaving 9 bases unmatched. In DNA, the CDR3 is TGTGCCAGCAGCAAGGACAGGACTAGAGAAAAACTGTTTTTT. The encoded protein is CASSKDRTREKLFF.

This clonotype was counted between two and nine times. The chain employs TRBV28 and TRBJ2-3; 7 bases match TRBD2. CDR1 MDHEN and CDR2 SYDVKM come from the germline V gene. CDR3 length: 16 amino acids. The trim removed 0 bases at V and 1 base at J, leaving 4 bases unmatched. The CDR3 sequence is CASSLWRDYRTDTQYF. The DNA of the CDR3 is TGTGCCAGCAGTTTATGGAGGGACTACCGCACAGATACGCAGTATTTT.

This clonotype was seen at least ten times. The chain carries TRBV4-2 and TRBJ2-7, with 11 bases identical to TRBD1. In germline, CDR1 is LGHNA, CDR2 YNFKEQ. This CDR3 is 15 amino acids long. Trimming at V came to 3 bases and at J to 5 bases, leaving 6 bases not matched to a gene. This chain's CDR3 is CASSHGGQGDHEQYF. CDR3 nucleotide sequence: TGTGCCAGCAGCCATGGGGGACAGGGGGACCACGAGCAGTACTTC.

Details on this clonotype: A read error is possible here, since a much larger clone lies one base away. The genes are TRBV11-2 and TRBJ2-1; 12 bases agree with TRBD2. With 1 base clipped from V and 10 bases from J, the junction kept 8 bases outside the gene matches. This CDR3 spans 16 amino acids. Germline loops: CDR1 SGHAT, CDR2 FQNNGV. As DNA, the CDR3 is TGTGCCAGCAGCTTAGCCCTAGCGGGAGGGCCATTGGAGCAGTTCTTC. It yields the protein CASSLALAGGPLEQFF.

CDR3 protein: CASSPRDRGSYNEQFF. CDR3 DNA sequence: TGCGCCAGCAGCCCGCGGGACAGGGGCTCCTACAATGAGCAGTTCTTC. The V call is TRBV5-1, the J call TRBJ2-1; 10 bases match TRBD1. The germline gives CDR1 SGHRS, CDR2 YFSETQ. The CDR3 has 16 residues. The junction had 4 bases not matched to a gene; V was cut back by 4 bases and J by 0 bases.